Listed below are T cell receptor beta chains from one sample, sequenced in a study of blood T cell repertoires in COVID-19. Data came from immunoSEQ multiplex PCR; TCRdb stores just in-frame clones and leaves some out. The sample holds tens of thousands of clones; 89% are singletons and the top ten take 4.9%. The sample consisted of peripheral blood. These receptors were obtained from a man in his sixties with active COVID-19. Each CDR3 is given without its conserved first and last residue. D genes are given only for firm matches.

D | V | CDR3
. | TRBV6-5 | AARESSKNEQF
TRBD2 | TRBV18 | ASSPRLAGGSYEQY
. | TRBV9 | ASSVATRTNEQF
. | TRBV4-2 | ASSQRGTYEQY
TRBD2 | TRBV27 | ASRLSGGFTDTQY
. | TRBV25-1 | ASSDLDSGHT
TRBD2 | TRBV18 | ASSPPGSRLAGGLSNEQF
TRBD1 | TRBV5-5 | ASSFGSGQAYEQY
. | TRBV19 | ASTISLFASGNTIY
. | TRBV6-5 | ASSYSAGISTEAF
. | TRBV30 | AWNAGQKTQY
. | TRBV10-3 | AIVPGCSPLH
. | TRBV15 | ATSRDPMNTGELF
. | TRBV4-2 | ASSVLAGVGDQPQH
. | TRBV29-1 | SVREQEKIY
. | TRBV7-2 | ASSAAIKKNIQY
TRBD2 | TRBV11-2 | ASSWTSGRDLEQF
. | TRBV28 | ASGQAGSGYT
TRBD1 | TRBV5-1 | ASSLGQGFSSGELF
. | TRBV11-1 | ASTASGSYEQY
TRBD2 | TRBV24-1 | ATRGTSGRVGNTGELF
. | TRBV6-6 | ASSSPDSSPYGYT